Included here is one TCR beta chain sequence, with context. Using immunoSEQ multiplex PCR, the repertoire was profiled, and TCRdb retains in-frame clones only, with some absent. The table has some 140,000 clones, approximately 93% seen once; the top ten hold approximately 5.5%. The data stem from a study of control samples from healthy donors and cancer patients. Germline loops: CDR1 LNHDA, CDR2 SQIVND (reference sequence). V trimming: 3 bases; J trimming: 10 bases; junction bases outside the gene matches: 2. The CDR3 spans 12 residues. This receptor was taken from a man aged 40-49 years in good health. The chain has TRBV19 and TRBJ1-4; 7 bases align to TRBD1. Input material: blood. The CDR3 nucleotides read TGTGCCAGTAGTATCCGGACAGGAAAACTGTTTTTT. This gives the protein CASSIRTGKLFF.